The clone carrying this T cell receptor (beta chain) was recorded a few times. Only in-frame clones appear in the TCRdb table, and some are missing; sequencing was by immunoSEQ multiplex PCR. The sample shows 55,000 or so clones, approximately 90% of them seen only once. V trimming: 6 bases; J trimming: 7 bases; junction bases outside the gene matches: 6. This CDR3 comprises 14 residues. Germline V gene lookup returns CDR1 MNHNS and CDR2 SASEGT. The record originates from a study of OX40 agonist ivuxolimab in advanced cancers. Looking at the study overall: Participants, 75% to 90% male, averaged approximately 60 years of age, ranging from about 20 to 80.

This chain links TRBV6-1 with TRBJ1-4, with 9 bases aligning to TRBD1. The TCR comes from an adult with an advanced solid tumor such as melanoma, head and neck, liver or kidney cancer. Sequences were derived from CD4+ or CD8+ T cells sorted from blood, sampled in a trial of the OX40 agonist ivuxolimab. CDR3 in amino acids: CASRPGQGFEKLFF. DNA for the CDR3: TGTGCCAGCAGACCGGGACAGGGTTTTGAAAAACTGTTTTTT.